This T cell receptor (beta chain) was sequenced in a study of blood T cell repertoires in COVID-19. Study at large: COVID-19 samples collected from the United States, Italy and Spain covered acute and convalescent phases. Sample material is recorded as cDNA or gDNA derived from T cells, B-cell-depleted T cells, or PBMCs.

Per the study methods: The assay estimated nucleated cells by amplifying reference gene primers. Repertoires were generated with immunoSEQ multiplex PCR, while TCRdb's copy carries only in-frame clones and drops some. The V and J calls and clone size come from that table; D and trimming were worked out from the DNA. The sample comprises approximately 190,000 clones, around 83% of which are singletons, and around 6.1% rests with the top ten. In germline, CDR1 is SNHLY, CDR2 FYNNEI. V lost 8 bases and J lost 4, with 8 bases in between. This CDR3 is built from 11 residues. V and J are TRBV2 and TRBJ2-5; D gene ambiguous. The TCR sequence derives from a woman aged 35 to 49 with acute or convalescent COVID-19. Material: peripheral blood. The CDR3 here is CASLAVETQYF. DNA of the CDR3: TGTGCCAGCTTGGCTGTAGAGACCCAGTACTTC.